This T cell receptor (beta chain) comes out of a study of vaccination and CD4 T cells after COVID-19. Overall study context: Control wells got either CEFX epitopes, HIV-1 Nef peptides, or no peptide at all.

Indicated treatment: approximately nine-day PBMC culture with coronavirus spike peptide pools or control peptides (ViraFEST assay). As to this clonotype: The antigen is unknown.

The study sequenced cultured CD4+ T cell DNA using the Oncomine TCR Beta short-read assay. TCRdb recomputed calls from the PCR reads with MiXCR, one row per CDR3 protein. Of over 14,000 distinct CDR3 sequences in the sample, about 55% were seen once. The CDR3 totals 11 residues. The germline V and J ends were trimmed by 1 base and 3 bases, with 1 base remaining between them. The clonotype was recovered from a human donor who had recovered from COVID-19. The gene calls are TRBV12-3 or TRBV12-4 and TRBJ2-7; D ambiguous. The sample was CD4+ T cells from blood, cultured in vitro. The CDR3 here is CASSLGYEQYF. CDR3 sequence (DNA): TGTGCCAGCAGTTTAGGCTACGAGCAGTACTTC.